This T cell receptor (beta chain) was profiled in a study of blood T cell repertoires in COVID-19. For the study at large: Acute and convalescent COVID-19 samples came from the United States, Italy and Spain. The cDNA or gDNA used as material had been derived from T cells, B-cell-depleted T cells, or PBMCs.

The CDR3 contains 14 residues. Per germline, CDR1 SNHLY and CDR2 FYNNEI. Trimming stripped 7 bases from V and 7 bases from J, with 19 bases between. As processed by the authors: Nucleated cell number was recorded as an estimate derived from reference gene primer amplification. Using immunoSEQ multiplex PCR, the repertoire was profiled, and TCRdb retains in-frame clones only, with some absent. V, J and clone size are those of that table, while D and trimming were read from the DNA. The repertoire holds some 95,000 clones, 75% to 90% seen once, with approximately 1.3% in the top ten. V usage is TRBV2 and J usage is TRBJ2-5; D call uncertain. The sequenced sample was peripheral blood. This TCR was sampled from a man older than 75 with active or convalescent COVID-19. DNA of the CDR3: TGTGCCAGCACCCTGAGAGGCGTTCCGGGGACCCAGTACTTC. Translated: CASTLRGVPGTQYF.